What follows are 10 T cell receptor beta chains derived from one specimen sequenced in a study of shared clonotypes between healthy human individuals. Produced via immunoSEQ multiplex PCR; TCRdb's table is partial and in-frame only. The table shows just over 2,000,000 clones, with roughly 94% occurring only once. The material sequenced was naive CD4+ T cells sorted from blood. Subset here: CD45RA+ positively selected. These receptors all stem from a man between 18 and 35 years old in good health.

This CDR3 reads CASCLLPEGDTQYF. In DNA, the CDR3 is TGTGCCAGCTGCCTCCTTCCTGAAGGAGATACGCAGTATTTT. The V gene is TRBV9, the J gene TRBJ2-3, with D uncertain. Germline lookup yields CDR1 SGDLS and CDR2 YYNGEE. CDR3 length: 14 residues. V was trimmed by 7 bases and J by 5 bases, leaving 17 bases between them.

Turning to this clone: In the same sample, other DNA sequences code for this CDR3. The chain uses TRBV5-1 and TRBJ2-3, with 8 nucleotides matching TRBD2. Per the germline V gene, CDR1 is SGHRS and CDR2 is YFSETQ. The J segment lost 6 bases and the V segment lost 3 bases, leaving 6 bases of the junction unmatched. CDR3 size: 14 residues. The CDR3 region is CASSSPAGADTQYF. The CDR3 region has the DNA TGCGCCAGCAGCTCCCCAGCGGGAGCGGATACGCAGTATTTT.

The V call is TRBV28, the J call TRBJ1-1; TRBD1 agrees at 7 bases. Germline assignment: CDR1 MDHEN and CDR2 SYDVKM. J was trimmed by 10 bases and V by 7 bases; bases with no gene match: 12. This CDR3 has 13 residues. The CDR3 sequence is CASTIPLQGLAFF. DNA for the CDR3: TGTGCCAGCACCATCCCCCTACAGGGGCTAGCTTTCTTT.

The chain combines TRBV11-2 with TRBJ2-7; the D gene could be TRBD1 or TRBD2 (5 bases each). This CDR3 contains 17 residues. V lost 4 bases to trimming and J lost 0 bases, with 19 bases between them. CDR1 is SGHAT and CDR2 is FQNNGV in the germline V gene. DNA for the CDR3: TGTGCCAGCAGCTCCCCCGTCGGGACCTATATCTCCTACGAGCAGTACTTC. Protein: CASSSPVGTYISYEQYF.

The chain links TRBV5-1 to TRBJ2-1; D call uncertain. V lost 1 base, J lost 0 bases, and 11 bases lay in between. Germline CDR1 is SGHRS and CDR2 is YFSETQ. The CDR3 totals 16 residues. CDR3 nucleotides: TGCGCCAGCAGCTTGCAGAGCTACCACTCCTACAATGAGCAGTTCTTC. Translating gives CASSLQSYHSYNEQFF.

The DNA of the CDR3 is TGTGCCAAAACCGGGACGGTGACAGATACGCAGTATTTT. Its protein product is CAKTGTVTDTQYF. The chain joins TRBV2 to TRBJ2-3; either TRBD1 or TRBD2 may fit D (5 bases each). Germline values: CDR1 SNHLY, CDR2 FYNNEI. V was clipped by 10 bases and J by 3 bases, with 14 bases between them. The CDR3 has 13 amino acids.

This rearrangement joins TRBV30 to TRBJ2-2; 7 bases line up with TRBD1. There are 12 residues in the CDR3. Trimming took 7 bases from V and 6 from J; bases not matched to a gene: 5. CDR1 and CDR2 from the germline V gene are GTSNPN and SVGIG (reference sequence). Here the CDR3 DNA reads TGTGCCTACGGTAGGGGGCCCGGGGAGCTGTTTTTT. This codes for CAYGRGPGELFF.

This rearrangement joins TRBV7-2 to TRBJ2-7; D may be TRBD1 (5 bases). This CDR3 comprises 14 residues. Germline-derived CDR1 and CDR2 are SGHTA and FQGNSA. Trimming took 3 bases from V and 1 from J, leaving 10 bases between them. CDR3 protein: CASSFLTESYEQYF. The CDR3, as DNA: TGTGCCAGCAGCTTCCTGACAGAATCCTACGAGCAGTACTTC. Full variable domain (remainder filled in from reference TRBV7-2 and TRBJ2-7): GAGVSQSPSNKVTEKGKDVELRCDPISGHTALYWYRQSLGQGLEFLIYFQGNSAPDKSGLPSDRFSAERTGGSVSTLTIQRTQQEDSAVYLCASSFLTESYEQYFGPGTRLTVT.

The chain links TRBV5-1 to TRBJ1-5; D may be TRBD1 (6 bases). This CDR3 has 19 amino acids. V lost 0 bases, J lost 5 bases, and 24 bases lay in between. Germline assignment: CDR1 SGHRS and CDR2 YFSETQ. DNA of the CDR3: TGCGCCAGCAGCTTGGCCCAGGGATGGGGCCAACAGGGTGATCAGCCCCAGCATTTT. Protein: CASSLAQGWGQQGDQPQHF.

The CDR3 sequence is CASSLGGRANGNEQFF. The CDR3 DNA sequence: TGCGCCAGCAGCTTGGGTGGGAGGGCCAATGGCAATGAGCAGTTCTTC. The V gene is TRBV5-1, the J gene TRBJ2-1, with 7 positions matching TRBD2. This CDR3 is built from 16 residues. Looked up from germline, CDR1 is SGHRS and CDR2 is YFSETQ. The V segment lost 0 bases and the J segment 6 bases; nucleotides outside the gene matches: 9.